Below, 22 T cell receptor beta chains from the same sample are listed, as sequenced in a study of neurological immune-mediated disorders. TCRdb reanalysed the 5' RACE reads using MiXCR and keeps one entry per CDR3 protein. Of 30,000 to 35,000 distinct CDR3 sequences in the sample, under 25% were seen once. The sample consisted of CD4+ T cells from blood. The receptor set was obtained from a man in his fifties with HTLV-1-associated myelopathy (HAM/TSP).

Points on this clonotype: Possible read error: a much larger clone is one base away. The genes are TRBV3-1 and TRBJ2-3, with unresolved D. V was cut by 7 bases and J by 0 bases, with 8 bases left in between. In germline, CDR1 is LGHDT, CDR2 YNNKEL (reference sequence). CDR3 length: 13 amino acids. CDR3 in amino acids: CASTSQSTDTQYF. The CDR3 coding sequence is TGTGCCAGCACCAGCCAGAGCACAGATACGCAGTATTTT.

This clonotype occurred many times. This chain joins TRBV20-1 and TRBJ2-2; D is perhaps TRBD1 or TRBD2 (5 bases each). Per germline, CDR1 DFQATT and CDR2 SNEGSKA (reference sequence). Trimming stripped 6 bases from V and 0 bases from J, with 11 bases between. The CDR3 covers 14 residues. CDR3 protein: CSAPGPANTGELFF. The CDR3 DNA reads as TGCAGTGCCCCGGGACCCGCGAACACCGGGGAGCTGTTTTTT.

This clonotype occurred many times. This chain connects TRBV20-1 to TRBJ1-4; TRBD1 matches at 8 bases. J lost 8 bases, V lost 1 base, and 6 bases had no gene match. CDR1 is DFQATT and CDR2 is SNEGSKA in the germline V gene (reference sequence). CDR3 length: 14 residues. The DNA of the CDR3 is TGCAGTGCTAGAGGACGACAGGGGTGGGAAAAACTGTTTTTT. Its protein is CSARGRQGWEKLFF.

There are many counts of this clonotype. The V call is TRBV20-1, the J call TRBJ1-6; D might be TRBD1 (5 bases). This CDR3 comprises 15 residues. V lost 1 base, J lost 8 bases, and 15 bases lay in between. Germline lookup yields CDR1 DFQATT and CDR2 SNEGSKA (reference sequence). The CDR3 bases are TGCAGTGCTAGAGGCCAGGGTCAGATCGATTCACCCCTCCACTTT. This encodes CSARGQGQIDSPLHF.

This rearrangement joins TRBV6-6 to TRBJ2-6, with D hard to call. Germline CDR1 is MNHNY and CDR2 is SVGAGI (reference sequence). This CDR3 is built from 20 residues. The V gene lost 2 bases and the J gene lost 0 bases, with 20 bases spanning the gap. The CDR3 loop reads CASSYARTRGIRSGANVLTF. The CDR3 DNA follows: TGTGCCAGCAGTTACGCCCGAACAAGAGGTATTCGCTCTGGGGCCAACGTCCTGACTTTC.

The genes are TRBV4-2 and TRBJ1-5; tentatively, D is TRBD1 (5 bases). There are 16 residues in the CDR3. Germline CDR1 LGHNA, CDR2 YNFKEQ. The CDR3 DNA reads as TGTGTAAGCAGCCAAGAAAGGGCCGAGGGGATTCAGCCCCAGCATTTT. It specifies CVSSQERAEGIQPQHF.

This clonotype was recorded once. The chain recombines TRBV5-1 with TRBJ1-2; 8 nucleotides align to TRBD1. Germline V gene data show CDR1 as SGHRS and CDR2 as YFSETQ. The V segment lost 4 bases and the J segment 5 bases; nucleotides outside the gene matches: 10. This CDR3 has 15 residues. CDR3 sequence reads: CASSLRQGIGYGYTF. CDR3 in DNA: TGCGCCAGCAGCCTAAGACAGGGGATTGGATATGGCTACACCTTC.

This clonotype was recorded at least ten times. This CDR3 is CSAREIRGGTFRETRTGPMGYF. CDR3 bases: TGCAGTGCTAGAGAAATCCGTGGAGGGACATTCCGCGAGACTCGGACCGGCCCTATGGGGTACTTC. This rearrangement joins TRBV20-1 to TRBJ2-7, with D perhaps TRBD1 or TRBD2 (6 bases each). Trimming cost V 0 bases and J 12 bases, with 45 bases left between them. This CDR3 contains 22 residues. Per the germline V gene, CDR1 is DFQATT and CDR2 is SNEGSKA (reference sequence).

The CDR3 DNA reads TGCGCCAGCAGCCAATCCCATGAGCAGTTCTTC. This codes for CASSQSHEQFF. V and J are TRBV5-1 and TRBJ2-1; unclear D gene. Germline CDR1 reads SGHRS; CDR2 reads YFSETQ. The CDR3 has 11 amino acids. The ends were cut back, 4 bases at V and 8 bases at J, with 7 bases in the middle.

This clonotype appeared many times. The CDR3 loop is CASSVAGTSAYNEQFF. CDR3 bases: TGTGCCAGCAGCGTAGCCGGGACTAGCGCCTACAATGAGCAGTTCTTC. The chain uses TRBV9 and TRBJ2-1; 10 bases fit TRBD2. The CDR3 loop spans 16 amino acids. The trim removed 0 bases at V and 2 bases at J, leaving 2 bases unmatched. Germline V gene data show CDR1 as SGDLS and CDR2 as YYNGEE.

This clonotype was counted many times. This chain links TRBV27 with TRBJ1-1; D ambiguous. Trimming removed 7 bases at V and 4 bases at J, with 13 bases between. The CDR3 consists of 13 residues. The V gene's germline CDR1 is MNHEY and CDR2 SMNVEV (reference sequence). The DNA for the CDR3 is TGTGCCAGCATCGCGTCTGGTGGCACTGAAGCTTTCTTT. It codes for CASIASGGTEAFF.

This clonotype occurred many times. Here the CDR3 reads CASSLVKRVTNRGGDYGYTF. The CDR3 DNA is TGTGCCAGCAGCTTAGTGAAGAGGGTGACAAACAGGGGGGGAGATTATGGCTACACCTTC. The V gene is TRBV7-6, the J gene TRBJ1-2; 8 bases map to TRBD1. Trimming removed 1 base from V and 5 bases from J; junction bases left unmatched: 21. This CDR3 region has 20 residues. Germline V CDR1 and CDR2: SGHVS, FNYEAQ.

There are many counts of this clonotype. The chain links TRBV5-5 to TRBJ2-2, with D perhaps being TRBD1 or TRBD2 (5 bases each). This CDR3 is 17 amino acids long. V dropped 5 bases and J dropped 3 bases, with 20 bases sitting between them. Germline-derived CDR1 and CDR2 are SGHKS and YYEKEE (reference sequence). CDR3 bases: TGTGCCAGCAGGTCGGACCCCGGGACGGCTTACACCGGGGAGCTGTTTTTT. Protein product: CASRSDPGTAYTGELFF.

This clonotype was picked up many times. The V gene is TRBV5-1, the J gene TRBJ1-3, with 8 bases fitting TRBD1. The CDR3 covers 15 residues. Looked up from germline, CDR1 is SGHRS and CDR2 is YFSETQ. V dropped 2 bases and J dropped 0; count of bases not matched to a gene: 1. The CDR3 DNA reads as TGCGCCAGCAGCTTCGGACAGGGCTCTGGAAACACCATATATTTT. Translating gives CASSFGQGSGNTIYF. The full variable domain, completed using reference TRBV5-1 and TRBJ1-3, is KAGVTQTPRYLIKTRGQQVTLSCSPISGHRSVSWYQQTPGQGLQFLFEYFSETQRNKGNFPGRFSGRQFSNSRSEMNVSTLELGDSALYLCASSFGQGSGNTIYFGEGSWLTVV.

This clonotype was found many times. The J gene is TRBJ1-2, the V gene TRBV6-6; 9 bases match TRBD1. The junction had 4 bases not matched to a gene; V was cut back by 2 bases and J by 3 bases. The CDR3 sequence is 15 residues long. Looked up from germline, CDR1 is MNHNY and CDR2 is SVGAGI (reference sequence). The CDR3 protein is CASSYPGQGDYGYTF. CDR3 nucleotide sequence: TGTGCCAGCAGTTACCCGGGACAGGGCGACTATGGCTACACCTTC.

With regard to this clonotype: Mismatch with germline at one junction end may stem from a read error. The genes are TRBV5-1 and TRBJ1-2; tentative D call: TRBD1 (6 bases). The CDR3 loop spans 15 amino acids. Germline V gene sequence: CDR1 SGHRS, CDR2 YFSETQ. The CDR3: CASSLTQGTKYGYTF. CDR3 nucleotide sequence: TGCGCCAGCAGCTTGACACAGGGTACTAAATATGGCTACACCTTC.

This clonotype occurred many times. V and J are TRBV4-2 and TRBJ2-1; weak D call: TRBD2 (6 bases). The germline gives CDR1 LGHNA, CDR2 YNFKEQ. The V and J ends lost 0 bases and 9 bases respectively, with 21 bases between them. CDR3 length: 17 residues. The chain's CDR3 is CASSQERGGTGLAEQFF. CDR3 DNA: TGTGCCAGCAGCCAAGAACGAGGAGGGACTGGGCTCGCTGAGCAGTTCTTC.

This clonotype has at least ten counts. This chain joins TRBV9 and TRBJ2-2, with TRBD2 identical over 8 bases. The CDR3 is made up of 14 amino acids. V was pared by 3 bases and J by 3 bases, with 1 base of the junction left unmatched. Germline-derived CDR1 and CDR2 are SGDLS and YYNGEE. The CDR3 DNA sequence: TGTGCCAGCAGCGCTAGCGGGCACACCGGGGAGCTGTTTTTT. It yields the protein CASSASGHTGELFF.

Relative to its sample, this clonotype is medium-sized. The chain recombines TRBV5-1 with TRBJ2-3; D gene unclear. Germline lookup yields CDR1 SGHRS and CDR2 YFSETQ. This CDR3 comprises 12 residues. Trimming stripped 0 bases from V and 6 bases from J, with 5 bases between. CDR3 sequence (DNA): TGCGCCAGCAGCTTGGCCGGGGATACGCAGTATTTT. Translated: CASSLAGDTQYF.

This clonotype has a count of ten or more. CDR3 coding DNA: TGCGCCAGCAGCACCCAGAGTAGCACAGATACGCAGTATTTT. It translates to CASSTQSSTDTQYF. The rearrangement links TRBV5-1 to TRBJ2-3; D is uncertain. The CDR3 consists of 14 residues. V was trimmed by 4 bases and J by 0 bases, leaving 9 bases between them. CDR1 is SGHRS and CDR2 is YFSETQ in the germline V gene. The full variable domain, completed using reference TRBV5-1 and TRBJ2-3, is KAGVTQTPRYLIKTRGQQVTLSCSPISGHRSVSWYQQTPGQGLQFLFEYFSETQRNKGNFPGRFSGRQFSNSRSEMNVSTLELGDSALYLCASSTQSSTDTQYFGPGTRLTVL.

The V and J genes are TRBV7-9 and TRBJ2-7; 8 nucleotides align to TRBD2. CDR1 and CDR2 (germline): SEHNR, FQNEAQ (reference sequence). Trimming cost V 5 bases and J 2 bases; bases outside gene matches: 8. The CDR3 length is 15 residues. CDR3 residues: CASSQGIAGPYEQYF. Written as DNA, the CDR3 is TGTGCCAGCAGCCAGGGAATAGCGGGGCCCTACGAGCAGTACTTC.

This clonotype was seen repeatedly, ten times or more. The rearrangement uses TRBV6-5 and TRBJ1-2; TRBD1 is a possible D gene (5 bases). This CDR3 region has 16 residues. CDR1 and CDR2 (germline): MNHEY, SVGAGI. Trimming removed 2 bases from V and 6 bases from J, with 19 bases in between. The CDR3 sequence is CASSYGPGTEGHGYTF. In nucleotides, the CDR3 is TGTGCCAGCAGTTACGGACCCGGGACTGAGGGACATGGCTACACCTTC.